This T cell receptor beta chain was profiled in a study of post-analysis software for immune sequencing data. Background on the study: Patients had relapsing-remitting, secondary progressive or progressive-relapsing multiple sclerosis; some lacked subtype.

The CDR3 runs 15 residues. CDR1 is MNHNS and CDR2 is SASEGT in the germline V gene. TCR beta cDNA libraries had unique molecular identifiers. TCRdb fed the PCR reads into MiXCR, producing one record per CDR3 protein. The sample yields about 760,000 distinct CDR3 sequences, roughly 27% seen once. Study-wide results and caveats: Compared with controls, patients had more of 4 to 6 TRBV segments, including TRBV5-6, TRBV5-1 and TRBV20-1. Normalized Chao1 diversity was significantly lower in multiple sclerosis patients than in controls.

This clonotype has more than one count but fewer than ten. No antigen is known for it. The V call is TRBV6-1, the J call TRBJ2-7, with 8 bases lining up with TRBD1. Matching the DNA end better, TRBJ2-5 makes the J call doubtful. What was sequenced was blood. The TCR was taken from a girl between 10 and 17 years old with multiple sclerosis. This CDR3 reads CASHLGQGEGETQYF. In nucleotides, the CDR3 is TGTGCCTCCCACCTAGGACAGGGTGAAGGGGAGACCCAGTACTTC.